This T cell receptor beta chain was recovered during a study of cytomegalovirus exposure and HLA in healthy donors. CDR1 SGHTA and CDR2 FQGTGA come from the germline V gene. V lost 2 bases to trimming and J lost 6 bases, with 11 bases between them. The CDR3 covers 14 residues. About this clone itself: The antigen remains unidentified.

Study outcomes and limitations: Earlier analysis found most TCR beta V segments productive about 90% or about 30% of the time.

Primers for the PCR totalled 60 Vbeta and 13 Jbeta. Sequenced by immunoSEQ multiplex PCR; TCRdb stores in-frame clones only, minus some. The data show about 130,000 clones, about 15% seen once. The V and J genes are TRBV7-3 and TRBJ2-1; no clear D. This clonotype originated in a female donor in good health and CMV-seropositive. Sequenced sample: PBMCs. This CDR3 reads CASSLDPSANEQFF. Here the CDR3 DNA reads TGTGCCAGCAGCTTAGACCCTAGTGCCAATGAGCAGTTCTTC.